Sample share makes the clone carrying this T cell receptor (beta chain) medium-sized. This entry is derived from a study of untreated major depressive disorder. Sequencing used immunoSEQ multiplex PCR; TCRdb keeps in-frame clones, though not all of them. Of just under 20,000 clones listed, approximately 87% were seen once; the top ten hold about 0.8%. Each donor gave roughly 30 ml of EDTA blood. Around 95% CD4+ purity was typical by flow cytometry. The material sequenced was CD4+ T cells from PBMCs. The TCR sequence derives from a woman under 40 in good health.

Here the CDR3 DNA reads TGTGCCAGCAGTTTATATAACCCTCCCTACGAGCAGTACTTC. Protein: CASSLYNPPYEQYF. The chain carries TRBV27 and TRBJ2-7; D unresolved. Germline V CDR1 and CDR2: MNHEY, SMNVEV (reference sequence). The V end lost 1 base, the J end lost 2 bases, and 9 bases lay between the germline ends. CDR3 length: 14 residues.